A selection of T cell receptor beta chains follows, all from one sample in a study of T cell responses to AZD1222 COVID-19 vaccine. Using immunoSEQ multiplex PCR, the repertoire was profiled, and TCRdb retains in-frame clones only, with some absent. The sample contains approximately 130,000 clones, around 90% of which appear only once. This material consisted of peripheral blood, taken 28 days after the second dose of the MenACWY control vaccine. These receptors were collected from an adult who received the MenACWY meningococcal vaccine as a control. Each CDR3 is given without its conserved first and last residue. D genes are given only for firm matches. Where a row states a size, it is once, few, many or the class of an expanded clone; other rows omit it.

>.|TRBV27|.
ASSYPGSSPLH
>.|TRBV18|.
ASSQDGSNQPQH
>.|TRBV24-1|.
ATSDLAAGQPQH
>.|TRBV12-3/TRBV12-4|.
ASRITGELF
>.|TRBV27|.
ASSLGERGYEQY
>.|TRBV24-1|.
ATSEGVDEQF
>.|TRBV9|.
ASSEASVQTTDTQY
>.|TRBV29-1|.
SVASGDSPYEQY
>once|TRBV6-5|.
ASSRSGQGGHEQY
>.|TRBV24-1|TRBD1
ATSDRQGAGNEQF
>.|TRBV7-6|.
ASSSLGTRRRSGANVLT
>.|TRBV5-1|.
ASSLGVRAGDTQY
>once|TRBV30|.
AWSVLMGVHEQY
>.|TRBV19|.
ASSIVPGTSDYT
>.|TRBV10-2|.
ASSDRAQQPQH
>once|TRBV18|.
ASSRMADTQY
>.|TRBV7-3|TRBD1
ASSFGQGDGYT
>.|TRBV30|.
AWSLGSGNTIY
>.|TRBV25-1|.
ASSGQGSIAGNTIY
>.|TRBV28|.
ASSPNRLAVGGHEQF
>.|TRBV2|.
ASSEEVNQPQH
>.|TRBV15|TRBD2
ATSRGLAGSYEQY
>.|TRBV19|.
ASSIDNYSGNTIY
>.|TRBV14|.
ASSQQGGETTGTYNEQF
>.|TRBV6-2/TRBV6-3|.
ASSDSGTRSSYNSPLH
>.|TRBV4-2|TRBD1
ASSQVHRDRGSEAF
>.|TRBV28|.
ASSVYDYGYT
>.|TRBV4-1|.
ASSHGTVLGYT
>.|TRBV7-2|TRBD2
ASSLASGKGADTQY
>once|TRBV18|.
ASSPTQYNSPLH
>.|TRBV2|TRBD1
ASTITGGADYGYT
>.|TRBV5-5|TRBD1
ASDRLGTENTDTQY
>.|TRBV4-3|.
ASSQEQGWANEKLF
>.|TRBV7-9|TRBD1
ASSTGTGGVILGF
>.|TRBV29-1|.
SVEVVTGRSSEQY
>.|TRBV6-4|.
ARSTGVDTQY
>few|TRBV20-1|.
SASAGAYNSPLH
>.|TRBV28|.
ASSDWGAGEAEQY
>.|TRBV6-1|.
ASSEMSETPATEAF
>.|TRBV5-1|.
ASSPGGLNEKLF
>.|TRBV5-1|TRBD1
ASKDRGHAGELF
>.|TRBV3-1/TRBV3-2|TRBD1
ASSLWTGDGEETQY
>.|TRBV11-2|.
ASSLQETQY
>.|TRBV4-3|TRBD1
ASSQEGTGAGEQF
>.|TRBV5-1|.
ASSLDGGGSPPTGELF
>.|TRBV6-5|TRBD2
ASSFTGLAGYNEQF
>.|TRBV12-5|.
ASGLGARGGFETQY
>.|TRBV11-3|.
ASSLRQTETQY
>once|TRBV28|.
ASRSYGQLYGYT